A single sample is the source of the 2 T cell receptor beta chains below, sequenced in a study of a mutant IDH1 vaccine in newly diagnosed glioma. Regarding time point: week 35, safety follow-up. Each dose of the vaccine consisted of 300 ug of mutant IDH1 20-mer peptide, with topical imiquimod. No antigen has been assigned to these receptors. Using immunoSEQ multiplex PCR, the repertoire was profiled, and TCRdb retains in-frame clones only, with some absent. The repertoire holds under 35,000 clones, with more than 60% as singletons. The sequencing used PBMCs, collected from a glioma patient whose treatment included an IDH1 peptide vaccine. The receptor source for this set is a man aged 50 to 60 with glioma.

Worth noting for this clone: The junction does not match germline at one end; this may be a read error. V and J are TRBV4-1 and TRBJ1-4, with D unclear. The CDR3 sequence is 13 residues long. CDR1 and CDR2 from the germline V gene are MGHRA and YSYEKL. The CDR3 DNA reads as TGCGCCAGCAGGCAAGGGTCTGTAGAAAAACTGTTTTTT. As protein: CASRQGSVEKLFF.

This CDR3 is CASSSTGGAAYEAFF. DNA of the CDR3: TGTGCCAGCAGTAGTACAGGGGGCGCGGCGTATGAAGCTTTCTTT. This rearrangement joins TRBV28 to TRBJ1-1; 9 bases line up with TRBD1. The CDR3 sequence is 15 residues long. V was clipped by 5 bases and J by 7 bases; unmatched bases: 11. The germline V gene encodes CDR1 MDHEN and CDR2 SYDVKM.